The 32 T cell receptor beta chains below all came from one sample that was sequenced in a study of control samples from healthy donors and cancer patients (dated by TCRdb to about 2020). Libraries were constructed by the immunoSEQ multiplex PCR assay. TCRdb re-hosts the immuneACCESS table, in-frame sequences only. Its copies lack some clones; in the studies checked, an unresolved V gene accounts for under half of them, and the cause for the rest is not known. The sample profile shows 35,000 to 45,000 clones; roughly 83% of them were found once. 47% of the sample comes from the top ten. Sequences were obtained from blood. The receptors shown here come from a man between 60 and 75 years old in good health.

This sequence joins TRBV7-9 and TRBJ2-1; possible D gene TRBD1, 6 bases. V was cut by 1 base and J by 5 bases, with 12 bases left in between. There are 15 residues in the CDR3. Per the germline V gene, CDR1 is SEHNR and CDR2 is FQNEAQ (reference sequence). CDR3 loop: CASSLVGHGNNEQFF. The CDR3 DNA reads TGTGCCAGCAGCTTAGTGGGACACGGGAACAATGAGCAGTTCTTC.

This sequence joins TRBV5-1 and TRBJ2-5; D may be TRBD1 (6 bases). CDR1 is SGHRS, CDR2 YFSETQ, per germline. Trimming pared 1 base from V and 6 bases from J, leaving 13 bases between. This CDR3 is 14 amino acids long. CDR3: CASSLIQGGKTQYF. In DNA, the CDR3 is TGCGCCAGCAGCTTGATACAGGGTGGAAAGACCCAGTACTTC.

The chain has TRBV28 and TRBJ1-2, with 9 bases fitting TRBD1. The ends lost 1 base at V and 2 bases at J; junction bases unmatched: 11. From germline, CDR1 is MDHEN and CDR2 SYDVKM. This CDR3 region has 18 residues. This CDR3 is CASSLSGTGKEHNYGYTF. DNA of the CDR3: TGTGCCAGCAGTTTATCCGGGACAGGGAAAGAACACAACTATGGCTACACCTTC.

This sequence joins TRBV30 and TRBJ1-2; D is undetermined. The V and J ends lost 1 base and 8 bases respectively, with 20 bases between them. CDR1 and CDR2 (germline): GTSNPN, SVGIG (reference sequence). The CDR3 spans 15 residues. CDR3 DNA sequence: TGTGCCTGGAGTGCATCAGGCTCCGGGAAGGAGGGCTACACCTTC. This gives the protein CAWSASGSGKEGYTF.

Points on this clone: One end of the junction varies from germline; a read error may be responsible. The rearrangement uses TRBV7-3 and TRBJ2-7, with D perhaps TRBD2 (5 bases). Germline assignment: CDR1 SGHTA and CDR2 FQGTGA. The CDR3 covers 12 residues. The DNA of the CDR3 is TGTGCCAGCAGCTTGGGGAGCGAGCGATCGGGCTTC. Amino acid sequence: CASSLGSERSGF.

The genes are TRBV19 and TRBJ2-2; D is possibly TRBD2 (7 bases). The CDR3 is 16 residues long. V shed 3 bases and J shed 7 bases, with 18 bases lying between them. The germline CDR1 and CDR2 sequences are LNHDA and SQIVND (reference sequence). CDR3 in amino acids: CASSISRGALGGELFF. CDR3 sequence (DNA): TGTGCCAGTAGTATCTCTCGGGGGGCGCTCGGCGGGGAGCTGTTTTTT.

The rearrangement joins TRBV19 to TRBJ2-1; 11 bases match TRBD2. After removal of 4 bases from V and 0 bases from J, the junction contained 2 bases not matched to a gene. This CDR3 region has 16 residues. Looked up from germline, CDR1 is LNHDA and CDR2 is SQIVND (reference sequence). CDR3 residues: CASSRTSGSSYNEQFF. In DNA, the CDR3 is TGTGCCAGTAGTAGAACTAGCGGGAGCTCCTACAATGAGCAGTTCTTC.

The chain joins TRBV6-6 to TRBJ2-1, with 8 bases fitting TRBD1. This CDR3 is 16 amino acids long. Per the germline V gene, CDR1 is MNHNY and CDR2 is SVGAGI (reference sequence). V trimming: 4 bases; J trimming: 9 bases; junction bases outside the gene matches: 14. The CDR3 DNA sequence: TGTGCCAGCAGTTTACCCCCTCAGGGGGCTCAGGTTGAGCAGTTCTTC. Its protein is CASSLPPQGAQVEQFF.

This rearrangement joins TRBV5-1 to TRBJ2-7; weak D call: TRBD2 (5 bases). CDR3 length equals 13 residues. The germline CDR1 and CDR2 sequences are SGHRS and YFSETQ. V gave up 5 bases and J gave up 3 bases, with 12 bases separating them. The CDR3: CASRPPGNYEQYF. The CDR3 coding sequence is TGCGCCAGCAGACCACCGGGGAACTACGAGCAGTACTTC.

This sequence joins TRBV7-9 and TRBJ1-3; D not certain. The CDR3 contains 12 residues. Trimming removed 0 bases from V and 8 bases from J, with 5 bases in between. Germline V gene sequence: CDR1 SEHNR, CDR2 FQNEAQ (reference sequence). The CDR3 here is CASSLAGYTIYF. The CDR3, as DNA: TGTGCCAGCAGCTTAGCGGGGTACACCATATATTTT.

The chain links TRBV27 to TRBJ1-3, with D uncertain. Deletions cut 1 base from V and 2 bases from J, with 6 bases between. The CDR3 runs 14 residues. Germline loops: CDR1 MNHEY, CDR2 SMNVEV (reference sequence). The CDR3 spells CASSLLGAGNTIYF. The CDR3 DNA reads TGTGCCAGCAGTTTATTGGGAGCTGGAAACACCATATATTTT.

The chain joins TRBV11-3 to TRBJ2-1, with 11 nucleotides matching TRBD2. V lost 5 bases and J lost 6; bases outside the gene matches: 9. Germline V CDR1 and CDR2: SGHNT, YENEEA. The CDR3 is 16 amino acids. CDR3 loop: CASSPTGTSGLNEQFF. Here the CDR3 DNA reads TGTGCCAGCAGCCCAACCGGGACTAGCGGCCTCAATGAGCAGTTCTTC. The whole variable domain, filled in from reference TRBV11-3 and TRBJ2-1, reads EAGVVQSPRYKIIEKKQPVAFWCNPISGHNTLYWYLQNLGQGPELLIRYENEEAVDDSQLPKDRFSAERLKGVDSTLKIQPAELGDSAVYLCASSPTGTSGLNEQFFGPGTRLTVL.

V is TRBV5-1 and J is TRBJ2-2, with 7 nucleotides matching TRBD2. The CDR3 contains 14 residues. Germline V gene data show CDR1 as SGHRS and CDR2 as YFSETQ. Losses at the gene ends were 3 bases for V and 4 bases for J; bases not matched to a gene: 3. Written as DNA, the CDR3 is TGCGCCAGCAGCTCTTGGGGGGGCACCGGGGAGCTGTTTTTT. Residues: CASSSWGGTGELFF.

The chain couples TRBV6-5 to TRBJ2-7; TRBD2 might be the D (6 bases). The CDR3 is 14 residues long. V lost 4 bases to trimming and J lost 1 base, with 11 bases between them. Germline V lookup: CDR1 MNHEY, CDR2 SVGAGI. The CDR3 protein is CASSSSGLSYEQYF. CDR3 DNA: TGTGCCAGCAGTTCAAGCGGGCTATCCTACGAGCAGTACTTC.

The rearrangement links TRBV27 to TRBJ1-2, with TRBD1 as a possible D gene (6 bases). Germline lookup yields CDR1 MNHEY and CDR2 SMNVEV (reference sequence). Trimming shortened V by 6 bases and J by 6 bases, and 14 bases separated the two germline ends. The CDR3 loop spans 13 amino acids. The CDR3 loop reads CASRGATGNGYTF. In nucleotides, the CDR3 is TGTGCCAGCAGGGGGGCCACAGGGAATGGCTACACCTTC.

CDR3 coding DNA: TGCGCCAGCAGCTTGGAGGTAGATACGCAGTATTTT. Its translation is CASSLEVDTQYF. This chain connects TRBV5-1 to TRBJ2-3; D unclear. The CDR3 contains 12 residues. The germline V gene has CDR1 SGHRS and CDR2 YFSETQ. V lost 0 bases, J lost 5 bases, and 4 bases lay in between. Full variable domain (missing parts from reference TRBV5-1 and TRBJ2-3): KAGVTQTPRYLIKTRGQQVTLSCSPISGHRSVSWYQQTPGQGLQFLFEYFSETQRNKGNFPGRFSGRQFSNSRSEMNVSTLELGDSALYLCASSLEVDTQYFGPGTRLTVL.

This clone showed up just a few times. The chain carries TRBV6-5 and TRBJ1-5; unclear D gene. Germline V gene data show CDR1 as MNHEY and CDR2 as SVGAGI. The CDR3 is made up of 14 amino acids. V shed 2 bases and J shed 1 base, with 6 bases lying between them. The CDR3 DNA sequence: TGTGCCAGCAGTTACCGGGAGAGCAATCAGCCCCAGCATTTT. Translation gives CASSYRESNQPQHF.

The rearrangement joins TRBV6-2 or TRBV6-3 to TRBJ2-7; no reliable D call. Trimming removed 6 bases from V and 0 bases from J, with 6 bases in between. Germline V CDR1 and CDR2: MNHEY, SVGEGT. The CDR3 sequence is 12 residues long. CDR3 region: CASSPVSYEQYF. The CDR3 bases are TGTGCCAGCAGCCCGGTCTCCTACGAGCAGTACTTC.

The rearrangement uses TRBV25-1 and TRBJ2-3; no clear D. The germline gives CDR1 MGHDK, CDR2 SYGVNS. The length of the CDR3 is 11 residues. Trimming took off 4 bases at V and 7 bases at J, with 6 bases between the two ends. CDR3 protein: CASSGAYTQYF. The DNA of the CDR3 is TGTGCCAGCAGTGGGGCGTATACGCAGTATTTT. Supplemented by reference TRBV25-1 and TRBJ2-3, the full variable domain reads EADIYQTPRYLVIGTGKKITLECSQTMGHDKMYWYQQDPGMELHLIHYSYGVNSTEKGDLSSESTVSRIRTEHFPLTLESARPSHTSQYLCASSGAYTQYFGPGTRLTVL.

The chain joins TRBV30 to TRBJ2-7; a possible D gene is TRBD2 (5 bases). Germline V lookup: CDR1 GTSNPN, CDR2 SVGIG (reference sequence). The V end lost 2 bases, the J end lost 2 bases, and 10 bases lay between the germline ends. The CDR3 is 13 amino acids. The CDR3 nucleotides read TGTGCCTGGAGTAAACTCGGGACCTACGAGCAGTACTTC. It yields the protein CAWSKLGTYEQYF.

The chain has TRBV9 and TRBJ2-5, with a weak D call TRBD2 (6 bases). Trimming cost V 10 bases and J 4 bases, with 8 bases left between them. CDR1 and CDR2 from the germline V gene are SGDLS and YYNGEE. The CDR3 is 10 amino acids. CDR3 nucleotides: TGTGCCTCCGGGGGAGAGACCCAGTACTTC. Protein product: CASGGETQYF.

The chain is built from TRBV4-2 and TRBJ1-3; 9 bases match TRBD1. Germline values: CDR1 LGHNA, CDR2 YNFKEQ. The CDR3 covers 16 residues. Trimming took 1 base from V and 2 from J; bases not matched to a gene: 3. The CDR3 reads CASSQGTGGTGNTIYF. The CDR3 DNA reads TGTGCCAGCAGCCAAGGTACAGGGGGCACTGGAAACACCATATATTTT.

The chain uses TRBV19 and TRBJ1-2; tentative D call: TRBD1 (6 bases). V lost 5 bases and J lost 4, with 11 bases in between. The CDR3 runs to 13 residues. Germline V CDR1 and CDR2: LNHDA, SQIVND (reference sequence). This CDR3 is CASSLGGLYGYTF. The CDR3 bases are TGTGCCAGTAGTCTCGGGGGGCTCTATGGCTACACCTTC.

This clone was counted a few times. This chain connects TRBV27 to TRBJ2-5, with a weak D call TRBD2 (5 bases). This CDR3 is 14 amino acids long. Germline V CDR1 and CDR2: MNHEY, SMNVEV (reference sequence). The V end lost 7 bases, the J end lost 1 base, and 13 bases lay between the germline ends. The CDR3 nucleotides read TGTGCCAGCATCGACCAGCGGAGCCAAGAGACCCAGTACTTC. Encoded protein: CASIDQRSQETQYF.

This chain connects TRBV19 to TRBJ2-1, with 7 bases aligning to TRBD2. The CDR3 is made up of 15 amino acids. Germline V CDR1 and CDR2: LNHDA, SQIVND (reference sequence). After removal of 2 bases from V and 2 bases from J, the junction contained 3 bases not matched to a gene. The DNA for the CDR3 is TGTGCCAGTAGTATATACGGGACTACCTACAATGAGCAGTTCTTC. As protein: CASSIYGTTYNEQFF.

This clone showed up just a few times. The CDR3: CASSLQGASSTDTQYF. In nucleotides, the CDR3 is TGTGCCAGCAGCCTTCAGGGGGCCTCTAGCACAGATACGCAGTATTTT. V and J are TRBV14 and TRBJ2-3; 8 positions agree with TRBD1. CDR3 size: 16 residues. Per germline, CDR1 SGHDN and CDR2 FVKESK. V lost 4 bases, J lost 0 bases, and 6 bases stayed unmatched.

The chain employs TRBV30 and TRBJ2-1; 15 positions match TRBD2. Germline V gene data show CDR1 as GTSNPN and CDR2 as SVGIG (reference sequence). The CDR3 sequence is 17 residues long. J lost 4 bases, V lost 3 bases, and 7 bases had no gene match. The CDR3: CAWRKGTSGGSYNEQFF. The CDR3 DNA reads as TGTGCCTGGAGGAAAGGGACTAGCGGGGGGTCATACAATGAGCAGTTCTTC. The entire variable domain, with the rest obtained from reference TRBV30 and TRBJ2-1, is as follows: SQTIHQWPATLVQPVGSPLSLECTVEGTSNPNLYWYRQAAGRGLQLLFYSVGIGQISSEVPQNLSASRPQDRQFILSSKKLLLSDSGFYLCAWRKGTSGGSYNEQFFGPGTRLTVL.

J is TRBJ2-5 and V is TRBV15, with D uncertain. CDR1 is LNHNV and CDR2 is YYDKDF in the germline V gene (reference sequence). The CDR3 runs to 14 residues. Trimming removed 5 bases at V and 5 bases at J, with 15 bases between. In DNA form, the CDR3 reads TGTGCCACCAGCGGGCCGCTAGGCGCGGAGACCCAGTACTTC. This translates into CATSGPLGAETQYF.

The J gene is TRBJ2-3, the V gene TRBV15; 10 bases agree with TRBD2. The ends lost 8 bases at V and 3 bases at J; junction bases unmatched: 14. Per germline, CDR1 LNHNV and CDR2 YYDKDF (reference sequence). This CDR3 contains 17 residues. DNA of the CDR3: TGTGCCACCTCCCCTAGCGGGAGTAGGGTTGCGACAGATACGCAGTATTTT. This translates into CATSPSGSRVATDTQYF.

The V gene is TRBV19, the J gene TRBJ2-2, with D unresolved. V was trimmed by 2 bases and J by 8 bases, leaving 9 bases between them. CDR3 size: 13 residues. Germline V gene sequence: CDR1 LNHDA, CDR2 SQIVND (reference sequence). CDR3 amino acids: CASSIWGFGELFF. CDR3 sequence (DNA): TGTGCCAGTAGTATATGGGGATTTGGGGAGCTGTTTTTT.

The DNA for the CDR3 is TGTGCCAGCAGCTTATTCGTGGACACTGAAGCTTTCTTT. Translated: CASSLFVDTEAFF. This chain connects TRBV7-9 to TRBJ1-1, with D unresolved. The germline gives CDR1 SEHNR, CDR2 FQNEAQ (reference sequence). The CDR3 sequence is 13 residues long. Trimming left V 2 bases short and J 3 bases short, with 7 bases between.

Notes on this clone: This specimen includes other DNA sequences encoding the same CDR3. The V gene is TRBV3-1 (or the pseudogene TRBV3-2), the J gene TRBJ2-1; D gene unclear. V gave up 2 bases and J gave up 7 bases, with 12 bases separating them. Germline V gene data show CDR1 as LGHDT and CDR2 as YNNKEL (reference sequence). The CDR3 consists of 14 residues. CDR3 residues: CASSQPPEANEQFF. CDR3 in DNA: TGTGCCAGCAGCCAACCTCCGGAAGCAAATGAGCAGTTCTTC.